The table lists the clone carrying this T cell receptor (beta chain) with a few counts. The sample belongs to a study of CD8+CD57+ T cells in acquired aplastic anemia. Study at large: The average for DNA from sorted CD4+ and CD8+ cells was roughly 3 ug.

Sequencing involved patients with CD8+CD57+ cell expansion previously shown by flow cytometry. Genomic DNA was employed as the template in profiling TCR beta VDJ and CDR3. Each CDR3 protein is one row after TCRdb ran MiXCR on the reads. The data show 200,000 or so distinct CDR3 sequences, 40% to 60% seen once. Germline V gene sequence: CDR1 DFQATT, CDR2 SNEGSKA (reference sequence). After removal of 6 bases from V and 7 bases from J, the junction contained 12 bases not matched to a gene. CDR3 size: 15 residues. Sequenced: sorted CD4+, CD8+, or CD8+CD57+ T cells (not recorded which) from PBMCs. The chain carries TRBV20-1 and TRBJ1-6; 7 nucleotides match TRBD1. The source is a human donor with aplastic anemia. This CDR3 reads CSASPPGTANSPLHF. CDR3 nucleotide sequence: TGCAGTGCCAGCCCACCCGGGACAGCGAATTCACCCCTCCACTTT.